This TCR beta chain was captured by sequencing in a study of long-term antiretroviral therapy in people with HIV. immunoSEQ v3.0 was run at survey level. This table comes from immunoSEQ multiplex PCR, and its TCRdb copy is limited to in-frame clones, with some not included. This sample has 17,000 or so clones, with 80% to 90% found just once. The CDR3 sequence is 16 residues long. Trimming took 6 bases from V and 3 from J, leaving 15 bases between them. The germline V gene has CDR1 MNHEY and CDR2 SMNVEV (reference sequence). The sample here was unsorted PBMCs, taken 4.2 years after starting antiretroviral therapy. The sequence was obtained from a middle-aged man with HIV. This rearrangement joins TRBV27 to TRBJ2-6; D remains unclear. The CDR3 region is CASSWGSPGGANVLTF. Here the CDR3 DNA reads TGTGCCAGCAGCTGGGGTAGCCCAGGTGGGGCCAACGTCCTGACTTTC.